The rows below give T cell receptor beta chains drawn from one sample of a study of blood T cell repertoires in COVID-19. Generated by immunoSEQ multiplex PCR, the TCRdb table keeps only in-frame clones and is missing some. Seen here are about 150,000 clones, about 85% observed once, and the top ten hold 0.63%. The sequencing sample was made of peripheral blood. The receptors originated from a man aged 60 to 69 with COVID-19, enrolled during active disease. Each CDR3 is given with its conserved first and last residue. The D gene is left open where the match is weak. Clone size is not always given. Where it is, it says once, few, many or a class for expanded clones.

.	TRBV4-2	TRBJ2-6	TRBD1	CASSHGQGGSGANVLTF	TGTGCCAGCAGCCACGGACAGGGGGGGTCTGGGGCCAACGTCCTGACTTTC
.	TRBV7-2	TRBJ1-5	TRBD1	CASSFDRGEPQHF	TGTGCCAGCAGCTTTGACAGGGGAGAGCCCCAGCATTTT
.	TRBV19	TRBJ1-6	.	CASSIDLRGTDVNSPLHF	TGTGCCAGTAGTATAGATCTAAGGGGGACGGACGTAAATTCACCCCTCCACTTT
.	TRBV29-1	TRBJ1-4	.	CSVEQGLREKLFF	TGCAGCGTTGAACAGGGTTTAAGGGAAAAACTGTTTTTT
.	TRBV7-2	TRBJ1-1	.	CASSADRNTEAFF	TGTGCCAGCAGCGCGGACAGGAACACTGAAGCTTTCTTT
.	TRBV28	TRBJ1-5	.	CASSFLGASNQPQHF	TGTGCCAGCAGTTTTCTGGGGGCAAGCAATCAGCCCCAGCATTTT
.	TRBV19	TRBJ1-4	.	CAGALQIGEKLFF	TGTGCCGGGGCCCTTCAAATAGGTGAAAAACTGTTTTTT
.	TRBV27	TRBJ1-1	TRBD1	CASSRTGFTEAFF	TGTGCCAGCAGCAGGACAGGGTTCACTGAAGCTTTCTTT
.	TRBV13	TRBJ1-1	.	CASSIYVQAGMNTEAFF	TGTGCCAGCAGCATTTACGTACAGGCGGGAATGAACACTGAAGCTTTCTTT
once	TRBV4-3	TRBJ2-3	TRBD1	CASSQNPPRQGGTDTQYF	TGCGCCAGCAGCCAAAATCCCCCGAGGCAGGGGGGCACAGATACGCAGTATTTT
.	TRBV7-2	TRBJ2-7	.	CASSPQLEYEQYF	TGTGCCAGCAGCCCTCAGTTGGAGTACGAGCAGTACTTC
.	TRBV7-2	TRBJ2-3	TRBD2	CASSDGLVGDTQYF	TGTGCCAGCAGCGATGGACTAGTTGGAGATACGCAGTATTTT
.	TRBV2	TRBJ1-1	.	CASSAQTGMTEAFF	TGTGCCAGCAGTGCCCAAACAGGGATGACTGAAGCTTTCTTT
.	TRBV5-1	TRBJ1-3	.	CASSLASGSGNTIYF	TGCGCCAGCAGCTTGGCGAGCGGCTCTGGAAACACCATATATTTT
.	TRBV5-1	TRBJ2-1	TRBD1	CASSPGQYYNEQFF	TGCGCCAGCAGCCCGGGACAGTACTACAATGAGCAGTTCTTC
.	TRBV7-9	TRBJ1-2	.	CASSLESGEYGYTF	TGTGCCAGCAGCTTAGAGTCAGGGGAGTATGGCTACACCTTC
.	TRBV6-5	TRBJ1-2	.	CASSYGQGNYGYTF	TGTGCCAGCAGTTACGGGCAGGGTAACTATGGCTACACCTTC
.	TRBV5-1	TRBJ1-2	.	CASSNRDGYTF	TGCGCCAGCAGCAACAGGGATGGCTACACCTTC
.	TRBV25-1	TRBJ2-7	.	CASKGSQDEQYF	TGTGCCAGCAAGGGCTCACAGGACGAGCAGTACTTC
.	TRBV5-1	TRBJ2-1	.	CASSSALISSLYNEQFF	TGCGCCAGCAGCTCCGCCCTGATCTCTTCCCTATACAATGAGCAGTTCTTC
.	TRBV4-2	TRBJ2-1	TRBD2	CASSHHGTSGGAFYNEQFF	TGTGCCAGCAGCCATCACGGGACTAGCGGGGGGGCCTTCTACAATGAGCAGTTCTTC
few	TRBV6-5	TRBJ1-1	.	CASSYSRQMNTEAFF	TGTGCCAGCAGTTACTCGAGACAGATGAACACTGAAGCTTTCTTT
once	TRBV27	TRBJ1-3	.	CASSPQGFSGNTIYF	TGTGCCAGCAGCCCACAGGGATTCTCTGGAAACACCATATATTTT
.	TRBV11-3	TRBJ1-4	.	CASSMAREKLFF	TGTGCCAGCAGCATGGCGAGGGAAAAACTGTTTTTT
few	TRBV7-2	TRBJ1-1	.	CASSPLGGAEGAFF	TGTGCCAGCAGCCCCCTTGGGGGGGCTGAGGGGGCTTTCTTT
.	TRBV21-1	TRBJ2-1	.	CASSKASGALDYNEQFF	TGTGCCAGCAGCAAAGCGTCAGGGGCTCTGGACTACAATGAGCAGTTCTTC
.	TRBV24-1	TRBJ2-1	.	CATENRGGNEQFF	TGTGCCACCGAGAACAGGGGAGGCAATGAGCAGTTCTTC
.	TRBV3-1/TRBV3-2	TRBJ1-4	TRBD1	CASSPPDRAFFKLFF	TGTGCCAGCAGCCCCCCGGACAGGGCTTTTTTCAAACTGTTTTTT